The clone carrying this TCR beta chain was seen at least ten times. The CDR3 runs 12 residues. Trimming took off 6 bases at V and 9 bases at J, with 12 bases between the two ends. The data belong to a study of T cells in Graves' hyperthyroidism and ophthalmopathy. Amplified TCR beta CDR3 regions came from RNA transcripts. Primed by the HTBI set, a first-round RT-PCR was run on the TCR CDR3. A single record per CDR3 protein comes from TCRdb applying MiXCR to the multiplex PCR reads. The sample holds 200,000 to 250,000 distinct CDR3 sequences; approximately 17% are singletons and the top ten take roughly 53%.

Sample: blood. This chain connects TRBV12-3 or TRBV12-4 to TRBJ1-5; D unclear. The source of this sequence is a man in his forties or fifties with Graves' hyperthyroidism. The CDR3 nucleotides read TGTGCCAGCAGACGATTAGGATCGCCCCAGCATTTT. It translates to CASRRLGSPQHF.